A selection of T cell receptor beta chains follows, all from one sample in a study of CD4 T cells in relation to SARS-CoV-2 and coronaviruses. The data were produced by immunoSEQ multiplex PCR, yet TCRdb's version contains in-frame clones alone and is incomplete. The sample has some 65,000 clones, around 86% seen once; the top ten hold 1.6%. Sequencing used memory CD4+ T cells from PBMCs. Receptors were obtained from a human donor in good health. The CDR3 runs from the conserved cysteine through the conserved F or W. The order of the fields is D gene, clone size, CDR3 length, J gene, V gene, CDR3 DNA, CDR3 protein. D genes are given only for firm matches. A clone size is listed for some rows: how often the clone was seen (once, few, many), or a class if it is expanded.

TRBD1	.	16	TRBJ2-7	TRBV5-1	TGCGCCAGCAGCCCCGGAGGGACAGGGCAACCCTACGAGCAGTACTTC	CASSPGGTGQPYEQYF
TRBD2	.	11	TRBJ2-7	TRBV20-1	TGCAGTGCACCTAGCGGATACGAGCAGTACTTC	CSAPSGYEQYF
TRBD1	.	13	TRBJ2-1	TRBV12-3/TRBV12-4	TGTGCCAGCAGTTTAAATGCCGGGACAGTGCAGTTCTTC	CASSLNAGTVQFF
TRBD2	.	19	TRBJ2-1	TRBV14	TGTGCCAGCAGCCAAGATCGACTAGCGGGAGACCAAAAGGAGAATGAGCAGTTCTTC	CASSQDRLAGDQKENEQFF
.	.	12	TRBJ2-7	TRBV20-1	TGCAGTGCTAGTCACCCAGGGCGCGAGCAGTACTTC	CSASHPGREQYF
.	.	12	TRBJ2-1	TRBV19	TGTGCCAGTAGTAGAGGGGCCAATGAGCAGTTCTTC	CASSRGANEQFF
.	.	17	TRBJ2-6	TRBV24-1	TGTGCCACCGGAGGGAAGACAGCCCTCTCTGGGGCCAACGTCCTGACTTTC	CATGGKTALSGANVLTF
.	.	13	TRBJ1-5	TRBV6-5	TGTGCCAGCAGTTACCGGAGTTATCAGCCCCAGCATTTT	CASSYRSYQPQHF
.	.	14	TRBJ1-3	TRBV7-2	TGTGCCAGCAGCTTAAGGAATCCTGGAAACACCATATATTTT	CASSLRNPGNTIYF
.	.	15	TRBJ1-2	TRBV24-1	TGTGCCACCAGTGATTTATCGGGGGCAGAGTATGGCTACACCTTC	CATSDLSGAEYGYTF
TRBD1	.	14	TRBJ2-5	TRBV10-3	TGTGCCATCAGGGGACAGGGCTGGCAAGAGACCCAGTACTTC	CAIRGQGWQETQYF
.	.	13	TRBJ2-5	TRBV29-1	TGCAGCGTAACAGGGTCCCGACAAGAGACCCAGTACTTC	CSVTGSRQETQYF
.	.	15	TRBJ1-4	TRBV15	TGTGCCACCAGCAGCGGGGCCAGGGAGGCTGAAAAACTGTTTTTT	CATSSGAREAEKLFF
TRBD1	.	17	TRBJ2-1	TRBV5-1	TGCGCCAGCAGCTTATACACAGGGGTATTACTTTACAATGAGCAGTTCTTC	CASSLYTGVLLYNEQFF
TRBD1	.	18	TRBJ1-3	TRBV7-2	TGTGCCAGCAGCTGGGGACAGGGGCTCCATGACTCTGGAAACACCATATATTTT	CASSWGQGLHDSGNTIYF
.	.	15	TRBJ1-1	TRBV3-1/TRBV3-2	TGTGCCAGCAGCCCTAACTTTCAGGGGAACACTGAAGCTTTCTTT	CASSPNFQGNTEAFF
TRBD2	.	13	TRBJ2-4	TRBV30	TGTGCCTGGAGTGTGGGGACTAGCAACATTCAGTACTTC	CAWSVGTSNIQYF
.	.	14	TRBJ1-2	TRBV5-4	TGTGCCAGCAGCTATGGGGGGGGCGACTATGGCTACACCTTC	CASSYGGGDYGYTF
TRBD2	.	12	TRBJ2-1	TRBV3-1/TRBV3-2	TGTGCCAGCAGCCCGGGAGGCAATGAGCAGTTCTTC	CASSPGGNEQFF
.	.	14	TRBJ2-7	TRBV5-6	TGTGCCAGCAGCTTGCGGGGGGCCGGCTACGAGCAGTACTTC	CASSLRGAGYEQYF
.	.	15	TRBJ1-1	TRBV2	TGTGCCAGCAGTGAACGCGCGCCGGGCCGGGGTGAAGCTTTCTTT	CASSERAPGRGEAFF
TRBD2	.	16	TRBJ2-1	TRBV9	TGTGCCAGCAGCGCGGGGACTAGCGGGGGCTACAATGAGCAGTTCTTC	CASSAGTSGGYNEQFF
TRBD1	.	18	TRBJ1-2	TRBV29-1	TGCAGCGTTGAAGGGAGGGGACAGGGTCAGGTTGGGTACTATGGCTACACCTTC	CSVEGRGQGQVGYYGYTF
TRBD2	.	16	TRBJ2-1	TRBV24-1	TGTGCCACCAGTGATACCGGACTAGCGGGACCAACAGTGCAGTTCTTC	CATSDTGLAGPTVQFF
.	.	14	TRBJ2-1	TRBV24-1	TGTGCCACCAAGGCAGGGGATACCTACAATGAGCAGTTCTTC	CATKAGDTYNEQFF
TRBD1	.	13	TRBJ1-1	TRBV18	TGTGCCAGCTCATGGCAGGGGGACACTGAAGCTTTCTTT	CASSWQGDTEAFF
.	.	12	TRBJ2-5	TRBV6-5	TGTGCCAGCAGGAGAAGGCCAGAGACCCAGTACTTC	CASRRRPETQYF
.	.	12	TRBJ1-1	TRBV24-1	TGTGCCACCAGTGATTCAACCAGGGGAGCTTTCTTT	CATSDSTRGAFF
.	.	14	TRBJ1-1	TRBV9	TGTGCCAGCAGCGTAGTGACAGGCCCCACTGAAGCTTTCTTT	CASSVVTGPTEAFF
TRBD1	once	15	TRBJ1-5	TRBV7-9	TGTGCCAGCAGCTTAGCCGGCAGGGGGTATCAGCCCCAGCATTTT	CASSLAGRGYQPQHF
TRBD1	.	14	TRBJ1-4	TRBV6-2/TRBV6-3	TGTGCCAGCAGCGAGACAGGGCTCGAGGAAAAACTGTTTTTT	CASSETGLEEKLFF
.	.	13	TRBJ1-2	TRBV12-3/TRBV12-4	TGTGCCAGCAGTCCCACAGGGAAGGGTGGCTACACCTTC	CASSPTGKGGYTF
.	.	12	TRBJ2-7	TRBV2	TGTGCCAGCAGTGAATCCCCCGGGGTGGGGTACTTC	CASSESPGVGYF
.	.	14	TRBJ1-3	TRBV28	TGTGCCAGCAGTTTATTTGGAGCCGGAAACACCATATATTTT	CASSLFGAGNTIYF
.	.	15	TRBJ2-1	TRBV7-2	TGTGCCAGCAGCTTAGTGGGGGGGCATGGGAATGAGCAGTTCTTC	CASSLVGGHGNEQFF
.	few	12	TRBJ1-3	TRBV19	TGTGCCAGTCGCGCCGCTGGAAACACCATATATTTT	CASRAAGNTIYF
.	.	16	TRBJ2-2	TRBV5-6	TGTGCCAGCAGCTTGGGGATCGCCCAACTCACCGGGGAGCTGTTTTTT	CASSLGIAQLTGELFF
TRBD2	.	18	TRBJ2-2	TRBV5-1	TGCGCCAGCAGCCCCGGGGGGACTAGCGGGAGTGGAACCGGGGAGCTGTTTTTT	CASSPGGTSGSGTGELFF
.	.	14	TRBJ2-2	TRBV5-1	TGCGCCAGCAGCACAGAGATTTGGACCGGGGAGCTGTTTTTT	CASSTEIWTGELFF
.	.	13	TRBJ2-3	TRBV3-1/TRBV3-2	TGTGCCAGCAGCCCCCCTAGCACAGATACGCAGTATTTT	CASSPPSTDTQYF
.	.	16	TRBJ1-5	TRBV19	TGTGCCAGTCTCCCTCTGGGGGGGGACTACAATCAGCCCCAGCATTTT	CASLPLGGDYNQPQHF
TRBD2	.	14	TRBJ2-2	TRBV11-2	TGTGCCAGCAGCTTAGTACTAGCGGCCGGGGAGCTGTTTTTT	CASSLVLAAGELFF
.	few	13	TRBJ2-1	TRBV19	TGTGCCAGTAGTATTAGCAGGGACAATGAGCAGTTCTTC	CASSISRDNEQFF
TRBD2	.	14	TRBJ2-5	TRBV5-1	TGCGCCAGCAGCTTGGCGGGGGGGGAAGAGACCCAGTACTTC	CASSLAGGEETQYF
.	.	15	TRBJ2-6	TRBV27	TGTGCCAGCAGTTTATCGAGCTCTGGGGCCAACGTCCTGACTTTC	CASSLSSSGANVLTF